One sample yielded the 32 T cell receptor beta chains listed below, sequenced in a study of blood T cell repertoires in COVID-19. Clones were sequenced by immunoSEQ multiplex PCR, and TCRdb holds only the in-frame ones, with some missing. The sample carries approximately 250,000 clones, 70% to 90% recorded once. The sequenced sample was peripheral blood. The receptors originated from a man aged 55 to 69 who had recovered from COVID-19.

CDR3 protein: CASSSRPLGATGELFF. CDR3 nucleotides: TGCGCCAGCAGCTCTCGACCCCTAGGGGCTACCGGGGAGCTGTTTTTT. J is TRBJ2-2 and V is TRBV5-1; a weak D match, TRBD1 (5 bases). The CDR3 is 16 residues long. Germline assignment: CDR1 SGHRS and CDR2 YFSETQ. With 3 bases removed from V and 5 bases from J, the gap between germline ends came to 17 bases.

The chain employs TRBV3-1 (or the pseudogene TRBV3-2) and TRBJ2-1, with 8 nucleotides matching TRBD2. The CDR3 length is 16 residues. Trimming at V came to 5 bases and at J to 9 bases, leaving 15 bases not matched to a gene. Germline V gene data show CDR1 as LGHDT and CDR2 as YNNKEL (reference sequence). The CDR3 DNA reads TGTGCCAGCAGCACAGAGCCGGGACTAGGATCGGGTGAGCAGTTCTTC. It translates to CASSTEPGLGSGEQFF.

The chain recombines TRBV19 with TRBJ1-2; D ambiguous. Germline V lookup: CDR1 LNHDA, CDR2 SQIVND (reference sequence). This CDR3 has 15 amino acids. V lost 3 bases and J lost 6, with 17 bases in between. CDR3 nucleotide sequence: TGTGCCAGTAGTATTCTTAGACATAGTGATGATGGCTACACCTTC. This gives the protein CASSILRHSDDGYTF.

The genes are TRBV15 and TRBJ2-5; D unresolved. Germline V gene data show CDR1 as LNHNV and CDR2 as YYDKDF (reference sequence). The CDR3 has 12 residues. Trimming cost V 6 bases and J 4 bases, with 9 bases left between them. CDR3 region: CATRKMAETQYF. The CDR3 nucleotides are TGTGCCACCAGGAAAATGGCAGAGACCCAGTACTTC.

This chain connects TRBV6-5 to TRBJ2-1, with 8 bases lining up with TRBD2. Trimming at V came to 0 bases and at J to 5 bases, leaving 3 bases not matched to a gene. Per the germline V gene, CDR1 is MNHEY and CDR2 is SVGAGI. The CDR3 consists of 15 residues. The CDR3 reads CASSYSSGTHNEQFF. In DNA, the CDR3 is TGTGCCAGCAGTTACTCTAGCGGGACTCACAATGAGCAGTTCTTC.

The sample holds one count of this clone. The rearrangement links TRBV30 to TRBJ2-6; TRBD1 aligns across 7 bases. Germline V gene sequence: CDR1 GTSNPN, CDR2 SVGIG (reference sequence). The ends lost 5 bases at V and 0 bases at J; junction bases unmatched: 4. This CDR3 has 15 amino acids. CDR3 coding DNA: TGTGCCTGGGGGACAGACCCCTCTGGGGCCAACGTCCTGACTTTC. Translated: CAWGTDPSGANVLTF.

V gene TRBV28 combines with J gene TRBJ2-4, with 11 bases aligning to TRBD2. The germline CDR1 and CDR2 sequences are MDHEN and SYDVKM. Germline trimming cut 0 bases from V and 7 bases from J; bases unmatched to any gene: 5. The CDR3 loop spans 16 amino acids. In nucleotides, the CDR3 is TGTGCCAGCAGTTTATGGACTAGCGGGGCTCGGAACATTCAGTACTTC. Translation: CASSLWTSGARNIQYF.

The chain links TRBV3-1 (or the pseudogene TRBV3-2) to TRBJ2-1, with 7 bases aligning to TRBD2. Germline loops: CDR1 LGHDT, CDR2 YNNKEL (reference sequence). With V trimmed by 1 base and J by 7 bases, 10 bases remained unmatched. The CDR3 length is 16 residues. Here the CDR3 DNA reads TGTGCCAGCAGCCAAGGTGCCAGCGGGACCATGAATGAGCAGTTCTTC. Amino acid sequence: CASSQGASGTMNEQFF.

The genes are TRBV5-6 and TRBJ2-3; TRBD2 is a possible D gene (5 bases). Trimming pared 0 bases from V and 3 bases from J, leaving 14 bases between. Germline V gene sequence: CDR1 SGHDT, CDR2 YYEEEE. This CDR3 contains 16 residues. The CDR3 DNA reads as TGTGCCAGCAGCTTGGGTATGTCGGGGTATACAGATACGCAGTATTTT. Its translation: CASSLGMSGYTDTQYF.

V is TRBV11-3 and J is TRBJ2-2; 9 positions agree with TRBD2. The CDR3 spans 15 residues. V lost 3 bases to trimming and J lost 4 bases; unmatched junction nucleotides: 3. Germline CDR1 and CDR2: SGHNT and YENEEA. The CDR3 bases are TGTGCCAGCAGCTTTAGCGGGAGTCGCACCGGGGAGCTGTTTTTT. Its translation is CASSFSGSRTGELFF.

V is TRBV18 and J is TRBJ2-7; a weak D match, TRBD1 (5 bases). Trimming stripped 1 base from V and 2 bases from J, with 9 bases between. The CDR3 spans 14 residues. Germline CDR1 reads KGHSH; CDR2 reads LQKENI. CDR3 sequence: CASSPRQGPYEQYF. For the CDR3, the DNA is TGTGCCAGCTCACCACGGCAGGGCCCCTACGAGCAGTACTTC.

J is TRBJ1-2 and V is TRBV5-1; tentatively, D is TRBD1 (5 bases). V was cut by 0 bases and J by 3 bases, with 9 bases left in between. The CDR3 runs 14 residues. Germline-derived CDR1 and CDR2 are SGHRS and YFSETQ. The CDR3 sequence is CASSLDWGDYGYTF. The CDR3 nucleotides are TGCGCCAGCAGCTTGGACTGGGGGGACTATGGCTACACCTTC.

This chain uses TRBV7-9 with TRBJ2-1, with TRBD2 matching 13 bases. Germline values: CDR1 SEHNR, CDR2 FQNEAQ (reference sequence). The CDR3 has 15 amino acids. V lost 3 bases, J lost 8 bases, and 4 bases stayed unmatched. The CDR3 loop reads CASSLTSGRRDEQFF. CDR3 in DNA: TGTGCCAGCAGCTTGACTAGCGGGAGGAGGGATGAGCAGTTCTTC.

The chain couples TRBV11-3 to TRBJ2-1; no reliable D call. V was cut by 1 base and J by 0 bases, with 4 bases left in between. This CDR3 has 14 amino acids. Germline loops: CDR1 SGHNT, CDR2 YENEEA. The CDR3 DNA is TGTGCCAGCAGCTTAGGGAGCTCCTACAATGAGCAGTTCTTC. Translating it yields CASSLGSSYNEQFF. The full variable domain, rest sourced from reference TRBV11-3 and TRBJ2-1, is EAGVVQSPRYKIIEKKQPVAFWCNPISGHNTLYWYLQNLGQGPELLIRYENEEAVDDSQLPKDRFSAERLKGVDSTLKIQPAELGDSAVYLCASSLGSSYNEQFFGPGTRLTVL.

This chain joins TRBV2 and TRBJ1-2; the D gene is possibly TRBD1 (5 bases). This CDR3 contains 15 residues. The V and J ends lost 6 bases and 1 base respectively, with 15 bases between them. From germline, CDR1 is SNHLY and CDR2 FYNNEI. The DNA of the CDR3 is TGTGCCAGCAGCCCTCAGGGATATATTAACTATGGCTACACCTTC. Translating it yields CASSPQGYINYGYTF.

This clone has a single count. The chain has TRBV5-8 and TRBJ2-7, with 7 bases aligning to TRBD2. The CDR3 is made up of 15 amino acids. Germline V CDR1 and CDR2: SGHTS, YDEGEE. V was pared by 4 bases and J by 3 bases, with 10 bases of the junction left unmatched. DNA for the CDR3: TGTGCCAGCAGCCCACGATACCGGACTAGCTACGAGCAGTACTTC. Amino acid sequence: CASSPRYRTSYEQYF. Full variable domain (remainder filled in from reference TRBV5-8 and TRBJ2-7): EAGVTQSPTHLIKTRGQQATLRCSPISGHTSVYWYQQALGLGLQFLLWYDEGEERNRGNFPPRFSGRQFPNYSSELNVNALELEDSALYLCASSPRYRTSYEQYFGPGTRLTVT.

The CDR3 DNA reads TGTGCCAGTACCCTCCTCGGGACTAACACCGGGGAGCTGTTTTTT. Translation gives CASTLLGTNTGELFF. The chain recombines TRBV19 with TRBJ2-2, with D tentatively TRBD2 (6 bases). The germline V and J ends were trimmed by 7 bases and 2 bases, with 14 bases remaining between them. Per the germline V gene, CDR1 is LNHDA and CDR2 is SQIVND (reference sequence). This CDR3 has 15 residues.

CDR3 loop: CASSRGADEQFF. The DNA for the CDR3 is TGTGCCAGCAGCCGGGGGGCGGATGAGCAGTTCTTC. The genes are TRBV11-1 and TRBJ2-1, with D maybe TRBD2 (7 bases). This CDR3 is built from 12 residues. CDR1 is SGHAT, CDR2 FQDESV, per germline (reference sequence). V lost 5 bases to trimming and J lost 8 bases, with 10 bases between them.

V usage is TRBV6-1 and J usage is TRBJ2-1, with 12 bases matching TRBD2. The CDR3 length is 17 residues. Germline V lookup: CDR1 MNHNS, CDR2 SASEGT. V shed 4 bases and J 8 bases; nucleotides not matched to a gene: 12. CDR3 DNA: TGTGCCAGCAGTGTTCAGCTAGCGGGAGGGCCGGGCGATGAGCAGTTCTTC. This codes for CASSVQLAGGPGDEQFF.

V gene TRBV15 combines with J gene TRBJ2-2; 7 bases agree with TRBD1. Looked up from germline, CDR1 is LNHNV and CDR2 is YYDKDF (reference sequence). This CDR3 spans 18 amino acids. With 0 bases clipped from V and 0 bases from J, the junction kept 7 bases outside the gene matches. The CDR3 here is CATSRDRTGTANTGELFF. In DNA form, the CDR3 reads TGTGCCACCAGCAGAGACCGAACCGGGACAGCGAACACCGGGGAGCTGTTTTTT. Full variable domain (rest looked up from reference TRBV15 and TRBJ2-2): DAMVIQNPRYQVTQFGKPVTLSCSQTLNHNVMYWYQQKSSQAPKLLFHYYDKDFNNEADTPDNFQSRRPNTSFCFLDIRSPGLGDTAMYLCATSRDRTGTANTGELFFGEGSRLTVL.

The chain has TRBV2 and TRBJ1-6, with no clear D. V lost 6 bases, J lost 16 bases, and 10 bases lay in between. The V gene's germline CDR1 is SNHLY and CDR2 FYNNEI. The CDR3 sequence is 10 residues long. Written as DNA, the CDR3 is TGTGCCAGCAGGGGTCAGGTGCTCCACTTT. This encodes CASRGQVLHF.

This clone has only one observation. This chain links TRBV28 with TRBJ2-2; D is uncertain. Between the trimmed V and J ends, which lost 6 bases and 4 bases, there was a span of 6 bases. The CDR3 covers 12 residues. Germline V gene data show CDR1 as MDHEN and CDR2 as SYDVKM. The CDR3 sequence is CASRVSTGELFF. The CDR3 DNA follows: TGTGCCAGCAGGGTGAGCACCGGGGAGCTGTTTTTT.

V is TRBV6-6 and J is TRBJ2-3; TRBD2 aligns across 8 bases. The CDR3 runs to 16 residues. Germline V gene sequence: CDR1 MNHNY, CDR2 SVGAGI (reference sequence). With 5 bases clipped from V and 0 bases from J, the junction kept 7 bases outside the gene matches. Written as DNA, the CDR3 is TGTGCCAGCAGTCCTCCGGGGGGGCCTAGCACAGATACGCAGTATTTT. Translation gives CASSPPGGPSTDTQYF.

V and J are TRBV3-1 (or the pseudogene TRBV3-2) and TRBJ2-2; a weak D match, TRBD2 (5 bases). The germline CDR1 and CDR2 sequences are LGHDT and YNNKEL (reference sequence). The V and J ends lost 1 base and 6 bases respectively, with 9 bases between them. This CDR3 has 14 amino acids. CDR3 loop: CASSQATRSGELFF. For the CDR3, the DNA is TGTGCCAGCAGCCAAGCCACTAGGTCCGGGGAGCTGTTTTTT.

In its sample, this clone was seen a few times. V is TRBV7-9 and J is TRBJ2-7; 11 bases agree with TRBD2. The CDR3 contains 16 residues. Germline V gene lookup returns CDR1 SEHNR and CDR2 FQNEAQ (reference sequence). The V gene end was trimmed by 0 bases and the J gene end by 5 bases; junction bases not matched to a gene: 6. The CDR3 is CASSLANSGRANEQYF. In DNA, the CDR3 is TGTGCCAGCAGCTTAGCGAATAGCGGGAGGGCCAACGAGCAGTACTTC.

The chain couples TRBV7-9 to TRBJ1-2; possibly TRBD1 for D (6 bases). Trimming took 5 bases from V and 0 from J, leaving 13 bases between them. Germline lookup yields CDR1 SEHNR and CDR2 FQNEAQ (reference sequence). CDR3 length: 15 residues. CDR3 in DNA: TGTGCCAGCAGCCCATGGGGGGGCTCTAACTATGGCTACACCTTC. Encoded protein: CASSPWGGSNYGYTF.

There are a few counts of this clone. This chain connects TRBV7-9 to TRBJ1-1; possible D gene TRBD1, 5 bases. The ends were cut back, 5 bases at V and 2 bases at J, with 15 bases in the middle. CDR3 length: 15 amino acids. Looked up from germline, CDR1 is SEHNR and CDR2 is FQNEAQ (reference sequence). The CDR3 here is CASSGLRQINTEAFF. In DNA form, the CDR3 reads TGTGCCAGCAGCGGCTTGAGACAGATAAACACTGAAGCTTTCTTT.

As for this clone: Other DNA variants within this sample encode the same CDR3. The V and J genes are TRBV30 and TRBJ2-2; D gene unclear. Trimming took off 0 bases at V and 5 bases at J, with 7 bases between the two ends. The CDR3 spans 13 residues. CDR1 is GTSNPN and CDR2 is SVGIG in the germline V gene (reference sequence). The CDR3 region has the DNA TGTGCCTGGAGTGTACTCGTTACCGGGGAGCTGTTTTTT. Translating it yields CAWSVLVTGELFF.

The chain employs TRBV7-8 and TRBJ2-4, with 7 bases fitting TRBD2. The CDR3 consists of 15 residues. With V trimmed by 5 bases and J by 5 bases, 9 bases remained unmatched. CDR1 is SGHVS, CDR2 FQNEAQ, per germline. The CDR3 protein is CASSPSGNRENIQYF. CDR3 sequence (DNA): TGTGCCAGCAGCCCGAGCGGGAACCGGGAAAACATTCAGTACTTC.

J is TRBJ1-1 and V is TRBV12-3 or TRBV12-4; TRBD1 is a possible D gene (5 bases). The CDR3 runs 13 residues. Between the trimmed V and J ends, which lost 1 base and 3 bases, there was a span of 6 bases. This CDR3 is CASSLEQDTEAFF. In DNA, the CDR3 is TGTGCCAGCAGTTTAGAACAGGACACTGAAGCTTTCTTT.

The chain recombines TRBV3-1 (or the pseudogene TRBV3-2) with TRBJ1-5, with D possibly TRBD1 on 6 matching bases. Looked up from germline, CDR1 is LGHDT and CDR2 is YNNKEL (reference sequence). The CDR3 runs to 15 residues. The germline V and J ends were trimmed by 4 bases and 2 bases, with 12 bases remaining between them. The CDR3 nucleotides are TGTGCCAGCAGCCTACAGGGAATGGGCAATCAGCCCCAGCATTTT. It yields the protein CASSLQGMGNQPQHF.

This clone came up once. This rearrangement joins TRBV19 to TRBJ2-2; TRBD1 aligns across 11 bases. This CDR3 region has 17 residues. V was clipped by 4 bases and J by 1 base; unmatched bases: 5. Germline CDR1 reads LNHDA; CDR2 reads SQIVND (reference sequence). CDR3 loop: CASSNAGTGGNTGELFF. The CDR3 DNA follows: TGTGCCAGTAGTAACGCCGGGACAGGGGGGAACACCGGGGAGCTGTTTTTT.